This is a list of T cell receptor beta chains from one sample in a study of T cells after posttransplantation cyclophosphamide. The protocol was immunoSEQ multiplex PCR, while the TCRdb copy is restricted to in-frame clones and leaves out a portion. The table lists 40,000 to 60,000 clones, with no singletons. The sequencing sample was made of PBMCs. The receptors shown here come from a man in his forties or fifties in good health, CMV-negative, and a related stem cell transplant donor. The CDR3 runs from the conserved cysteine through the conserved F or W. A D gene is named only where the DNA matches it firmly. Size is stated as once, few, many, or a class for an expanded clone.

v_gene	abundance	d_gene	j_gene	CDR3aa	CDR3nt
TRBV5-1	many	.	TRBJ2-1	CASSLYNEQFF	TGCGCCAGCAGCCTCTACAATGAGCAGTTCTTC
TRBV19	many	.	TRBJ1-4	CASSMNREETNEKLFF	TGTGCCAGTAGTATGAACAGAGAAGAAACTAATGAAAAACTGTTTTTT
TRBV7-9	many	TRBD2	TRBJ2-5	CASSSLGAGAQETQYF	TGTGCCAGCAGCTCCCTCGGAGCGGGAGCCCAAGAGACCCAGTACTTC
TRBV21-1	many	.	TRBJ1-5	CASSNGGVHQPQHF	TGTGCCAGCAGCAACGGGGGGGTCCATCAGCCCCAGCATTTT
TRBV27	many	TRBD2	TRBJ2-3	CASSPGLAVHTDTQYF	TGTGCCAGCAGTCCCGGACTAGCGGTCCACACAGATACGCAGTATTTT
TRBV5-1	many	.	TRBJ1-1	CASSLAEGRGTEAFF	TGCGCCAGCAGCTTGGCCGAGGGCAGGGGCACTGAAGCTTTCTTT
TRBV7-9	many	TRBD1	TRBJ1-4	CASSQGQGWEKLFF	TGTGCCAGCAGTCAAGGACAGGGCTGGGAAAAACTGTTTTTT
TRBV7-9	many	TRBD1	TRBJ2-1	CASYPPEDRRSYNEQFF	TGTGCCAGCTACCCCCCGGAGGACAGGCGTTCCTACAATGAGCAGTTCTTC
TRBV28	many	TRBD2	TRBJ2-1	CASSLYSPRGQAAGVMQQFF	TGTGCCAGCTCGTTATACTCCCCGAGAGGGCAGGCAGCGGGAGTGATGCAGCAGTTCTTC
TRBV28	many	.	TRBJ1-3	CASSLLYTNSGNTIYF	TGTGCCAGCAGTTTACTTTACACCAACTCTGGAAACACCATATATTTT
TRBV19	many	TRBD2	TRBJ2-3	CASSKTSGRVDTQYF	TGTGCCAGTAGTAAGACTAGCGGGAGGGTAGATACGCAGTATTTT
TRBV7-3	many	TRBD1	TRBJ2-7	CASSLARDRAYEQYF	TGTGCCAGCAGCTTGGCCCGGGACAGAGCCTACGAGCAGTACTTC
TRBV2	many	TRBD2	TRBJ2-7	CASSPGGAYYEQYF	TGTGCCAGCAGTCCCGGGGGGGCCTACTACGAGCAGTACTTC
TRBV15	many	.	TRBJ1-1	CATGELNTEAFF	TGTGCCACCGGGGAGTTGAACACTGAAGCTTTCTTT
TRBV6-1	many	.	TRBJ2-2	CASSRAPGELFF	TGTGCCAGTTCGCGGGCGCCCGGGGAGCTGTTTTTT
TRBV7-9	many	TRBD1	TRBJ2-5	CASSLGGTGGKFETQYF	TGTGCCAGCAGCTTAGGCGGGACAGGGGGCAAGTTCGAGACCCAGTACTTC
TRBV5-1	many	.	TRBJ1-4	CASSFGGLNEKLFF	TGCGCCAGCAGCTTCGGCGGGCTCAATGAAAAACTGTTTTTT
TRBV2	many	.	TRBJ1-3	CASSEGRGAGNTIYF	TGTGCCAGCAGTGAAGGTCGCGGGGCTGGAAACACCATATATTTT
TRBV19	many	.	TRBJ2-5	CASTRGPGETQYF	TGTGCCAGTACACGGGGTCCTGGGGAGACCCAGTACTTC
TRBV7-9	many	.	TRBJ2-7	CASSSPDSYSYEQYF	TGTGCCAGCAGCTCCCCCGACAGTTACTCCTACGAGCAGTACTTC
TRBV27	many	TRBD1	TRBJ2-7	CASTMGQEQYF	TGTGCCAGCACTATGGGACAGGAGCAGTACTTC
TRBV28	many	.	TRBJ2-1	CASSRYGTNWGEQFF	TGTGCCAGCAGTCGATACGGGACAAACTGGGGTGAGCAGTTCTTC
TRBV6-6	many	.	TRBJ1-2	CASRTVGYTF	TGTGCCAGCAGGACAGTAGGCTACACCTTC
TRBV30	many	.	TRBJ2-1	CAWTGVTNNEQFF	TGTGCCTGGACGGGAGTGACGAACAATGAGCAGTTCTTC
TRBV27	many	TRBD2	TRBJ2-2	CASSTGLAGAGELFF	TGTGCCAGCAGCACGGGACTAGCGGGAGCCGGGGAGCTGTTTTTT
TRBV4-1	many	.	TRBJ2-2	CASSLPLGAGELFF	TGCGCCAGCAGCCTCCCCCTAGGCGCCGGGGAGCTGTTTTTT
TRBV19	many	.	TRBJ2-1	CASTSGSYNEQFF	TGTGCCAGTACCAGCGGCTCCTACAATGAGCAGTTCTTC
TRBV7-3	many	TRBD2	TRBJ2-3	CASSSRSGRGFTDTQYF	TGTGCCAGCAGCTCGAGAAGCGGGAGGGGCTTCACAGATACGCAGTATTTT
TRBV9	many	TRBD1	TRBJ2-1	CASSAPRDRAYNEQFF	TGTGCCAGCAGCGCGCCCCGGGACAGGGCCTACAATGAGCAGTTCTTC
TRBV14	many	TRBD1	TRBJ1-4	CASNRGMEKLFF	TGTGCCAGTAACAGGGGGATGGAAAAACTGTTTTTT
TRBV27	many	.	TRBJ1-1	CASSWSNNETEKAFF	TGTGCCAGCAGCTGGAGCAATAACGAGACAGAAAAGGCTTTCTTT
TRBV15	many	.	TRBJ2-1	CATGGLLYNEQFF	TGTGCCACGGGGGGACTCCTTTACAATGAGCAGTTCTTC
TRBV5-1	many	.	TRBJ1-4	CASSLDGGEKLFF	TGCGCCAGCAGCTTGGATGGAGGGGAAAAACTGTTTTTT
TRBV11-2	many	.	TRBJ2-5	CASSLDGQGQETQYF	TGTGCCAGCAGCTTAGATGGCCAGGGGCAAGAGACCCAGTACTTC
TRBV7-6	many	TRBD1	TRBJ2-7	CASSLAAGGRYEQYF	TGTGCCAGCAGCTTAGCGGCAGGGGGCCGCTACGAGCAGTACTTC
TRBV2	many	.	TRBJ2-5	CASSDTFDTEQETQYF	TGTGCCAGCAGTGACACCTTTGACACTGAGCAAGAGACCCAGTACTTC
TRBV18	many	TRBD1	TRBJ1-5	CASSPSVDRVQPQHF	TGTGCCAGCTCACCCAGTGTTGACAGGGTTCAGCCCCAGCATTTT
TRBV30	few	TRBD1	TRBJ2-7	CAWIKRDRISYEQYF	TGTGCCTGGATAAAGAGGGACAGGATCTCCTACGAGCAGTACTTC
TRBV11-3	many	TRBD2	TRBJ2-1	CASSYSRAGGSNEQFF	TGTGCCAGCAGCTATTCGCGAGCGGGAGGAAGCAATGAGCAGTTCTTC
TRBV19	many	TRBD1	TRBJ2-7	CASSHTPPGQLSSYEQYF	TGTGCCAGTAGCCACACGCCACCGGGACAGTTAAGCTCCTACGAGCAGTACTTC
TRBV9	many	TRBD2	TRBJ2-2	CASSAGVAGGFTGELFF	TGTGCCAGCAGCGCGGGGGTAGCGGGAGGGTTCACCGGGGAGCTGTTTTTT
TRBV19	many	.	TRBJ1-1	CASSVNTGVTEAFF	TGTGCCAGTAGCGTTAACACGGGGGTCACTGAAGCTTTCTTT
TRBV15	many	.	TRBJ2-5	CATSRGTSAQETQYF	TGTGCCACCAGCAGGGGCACATCGGCACAAGAGACCCAGTACTTC
TRBV9	many	.	TRBJ2-2	CASSTRDLNTGELFF	TGTGCCAGCAGCACCCGGGACTTGAACACCGGGGAGCTGTTTTTT
TRBV27	many	TRBD2	TRBJ2-7	CASSYGRNYEQYF	TGTGCCAGCAGTTACGGGAGGAACTACGAGCAGTACTTC
TRBV30	many	.	TRBJ2-2	CAWSVYIISNTGELFF	TGTGCCTGGAGTGTGTACATCATCTCGAACACCGGGGAGCTGTTTTTT
TRBV10-3	many	.	TRBJ2-2	CAISPYGSRTPTGELFF	TGTGCCATCAGCCCCTACGGGAGCCGGACCCCTACCGGGGAGCTGTTTTTT
TRBV6-6	many	.	TRBJ2-7	CASSYVLVLYEQYF	TGTGCCAGCAGTTACGTACTCGTACTTTACGAGCAGTACTTC
TRBV19	many	TRBD1	TRBJ1-1	CASTLRDRAHTEAFF	TGTGCCAGTACCCTCCGGGACAGGGCTCACACTGAAGCTTTCTTT
TRBV10-3	many	.	TRBJ1-5	CAISEREGDQPQHF	TGTGCCATCAGTGAGCGAGAGGGAGATCAGCCCCAGCATTTT
TRBV9	many	.	TRBJ2-1	CASSDPGQGGLATHNEQFF	TGTGCCAGCAGCGATCCGGGACAGGGAGGACTAGCGACCCACAATGAGCAGTTCTTC
TRBV5-6	many	TRBD1	TRBJ2-7	CASSSADRGIYEQYF	TGTGCCAGCAGCTCGGCGGACAGGGGAATTTACGAGCAGTACTTC
TRBV28	many	.	TRBJ2-7	CASATGTEQYF	TGTGCCAGCGCTACAGGCACCGAGCAGTACTTC
TRBV7-8	many	TRBD1	TRBJ1-1	CASSPMTGDERAFF	TGTGCCAGCAGCCCTATGACAGGGGACGAGAGAGCTTTCTTT